This T cell receptor (beta chain) was captured in a study of vaccination and CD4 T cells after COVID-19. In the study overall: Four females and six males made up the convalescents, with two Hispanic. Those taking part got two shots of either the BNT162b2 or the mRNA-1273 vaccine.

The assay that was used to sequence DNA from cultured CD4+ T cells was the Oncomine TCR Beta short-read assay. MiXCR, run by TCRdb on the PCR reads, gives a single entry per CDR3 protein. The table includes about 25,000 distinct CDR3 sequences, approximately 50% detected once. Treatment specified: roughly 11-day PBMC culture with coronavirus spike peptide pools or control peptides (ViraFEST assay). ViraFEST used peptide pools to expand antigen-specific T cells and subsequently sequenced their TCRs. About this clonotype: Its target is not known.

This TCR derives from a human donor who had recovered from COVID-19. Sequencing was done on a sample of CD4+ T cells from blood, cultured in vitro.

Written as DNA, the CDR3 is TGTGCCACCAGAAATACAGGGGGGGGCAATGAGCAGTTCTTC. Its protein is CATRNTGGGNEQFF. The chain links TRBV24-1 to TRBJ2-1, with D tentatively TRBD1 (8 bases). The V gene lost 7 bases and the J gene lost 6 bases, with 15 bases spanning the gap. This CDR3 has 14 residues. Germline loops: CDR1 KGHDR, CDR2 SFDVKD.